This paragraph reports one T cell receptor (beta chain). The PCR ran on 60 Vbeta and 13 Jbeta primers. Produced via immunoSEQ multiplex PCR; TCRdb's table is partial and in-frame only. The repertoire consists of roughly 200,000 clones, with about four fifths occurring once and the leading ten covering about 3.1%. These data are taken from a study of cytomegalovirus exposure and HLA in healthy donors. The CDR3 has 14 amino acids. V lost 0 bases and J 5 bases, leaving 12 bases between the germline ends. Looked up from germline, CDR1 is SGHRS and CDR2 is YFSETQ. Material for sequencing was PBMCs. This TCR derives from a young man in good health and CMV-seronegative. The V call is TRBV5-1, the J call TRBJ2-7; a weak D match, TRBD2 (6 bases). The CDR3 spells CASSLGGGTNEQYF. CDR3 nucleotides: TGCGCCAGCAGCTTGGGAGGAGGGACGAACGAGCAGTACTTC. Supplemented by reference TRBV5-1 and TRBJ2-7, the full variable domain reads KAGVTQTPRYLIKTRGQQVTLSCSPISGHRSVSWYQQTPGQGLQFLFEYFSETQRNKGNFPGRFSGRQFSNSRSEMNVSTLELGDSALYLCASSLGGGTNEQYFGPGTRLTVT.